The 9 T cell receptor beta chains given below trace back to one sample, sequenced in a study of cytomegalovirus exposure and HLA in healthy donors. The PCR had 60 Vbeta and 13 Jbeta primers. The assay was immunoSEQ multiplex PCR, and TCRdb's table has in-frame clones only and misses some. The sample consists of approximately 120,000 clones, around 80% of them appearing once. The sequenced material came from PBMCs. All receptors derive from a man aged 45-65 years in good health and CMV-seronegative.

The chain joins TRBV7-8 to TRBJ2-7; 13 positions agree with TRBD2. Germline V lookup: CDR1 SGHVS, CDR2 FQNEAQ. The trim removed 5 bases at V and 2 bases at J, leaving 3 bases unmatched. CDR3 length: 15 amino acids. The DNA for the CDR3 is TGTGCCAGCAGCCTCGGACTAGCGGGGGCCTACGAGCAGTACTTC. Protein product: CASSLGLAGAYEQYF.

The CDR3 nucleotides read TGCGCCAGCAGCTTGGAGGACAGGGGTAAATCACCCCTCCACTTT. It translates to CASSLEDRGKSPLHF. The rearrangement joins TRBV5-1 to TRBJ1-6; TRBD1 agrees at 9 bases. The CDR3 has 15 residues. V was pared by 0 bases and J by 10 bases, with 5 bases of the junction left unmatched. CDR1 is SGHRS and CDR2 is YFSETQ in the germline V gene.

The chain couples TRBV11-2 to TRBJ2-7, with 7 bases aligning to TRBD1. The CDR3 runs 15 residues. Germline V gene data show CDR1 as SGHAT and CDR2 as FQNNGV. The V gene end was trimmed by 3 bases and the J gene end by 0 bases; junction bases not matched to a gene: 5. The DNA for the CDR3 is TGTGCCAGCAGCTTTACTAGGGGGCTCTCCTACGAGCAGTACTTC. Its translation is CASSFTRGLSYEQYF.

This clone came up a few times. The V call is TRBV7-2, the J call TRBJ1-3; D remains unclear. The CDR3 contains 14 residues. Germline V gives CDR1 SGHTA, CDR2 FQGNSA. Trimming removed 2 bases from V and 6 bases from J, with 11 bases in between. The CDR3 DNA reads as TGTGCCAGCAGCTTAAGTATGGGAGCAAACACCATATATTTT. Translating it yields CASSLSMGANTIYF.

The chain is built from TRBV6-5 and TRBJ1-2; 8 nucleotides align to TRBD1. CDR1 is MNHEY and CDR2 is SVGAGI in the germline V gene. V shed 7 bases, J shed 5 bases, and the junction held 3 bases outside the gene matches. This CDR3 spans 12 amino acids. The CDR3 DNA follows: TGTGCCAGCACCGGGACAGGTTATGGCTACACCTTC. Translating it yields CASTGTGYGYTF.

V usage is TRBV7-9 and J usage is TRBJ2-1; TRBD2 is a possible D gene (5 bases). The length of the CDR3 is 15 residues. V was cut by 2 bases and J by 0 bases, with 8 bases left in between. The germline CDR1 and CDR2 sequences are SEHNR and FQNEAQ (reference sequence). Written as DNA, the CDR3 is TGTGCCAGCAGCTTAAGAGGGTACTCCTACAATGAGCAGTTCTTC. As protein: CASSLRGYSYNEQFF.

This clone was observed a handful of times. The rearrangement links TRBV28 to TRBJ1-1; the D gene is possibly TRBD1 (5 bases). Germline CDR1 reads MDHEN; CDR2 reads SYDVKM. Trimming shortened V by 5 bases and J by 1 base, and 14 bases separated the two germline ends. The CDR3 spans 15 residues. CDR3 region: CASSPGGPRNTEAFF. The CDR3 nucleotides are TGTGCCAGCAGTCCCGGGGGTCCCCGGAACACTGAAGCTTTCTTT.

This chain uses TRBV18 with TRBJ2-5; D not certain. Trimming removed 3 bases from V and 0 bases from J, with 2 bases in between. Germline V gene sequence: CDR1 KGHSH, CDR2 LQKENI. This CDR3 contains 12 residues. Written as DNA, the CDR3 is TGTGCCAGCTCACCCAACCAAGAGACCCAGTACTTC. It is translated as CASSPNQETQYF. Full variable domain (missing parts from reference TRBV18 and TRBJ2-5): NAGVMQNPRHLVRRRGQEARLRCSPMKGHSHVYWYRQLPEEGLKFMVYLQKENIIDESGMPKERFSAEFPKEGPSILRIQQVVRGDSAAYFCASSPNQETQYFGPGTRLLVL.

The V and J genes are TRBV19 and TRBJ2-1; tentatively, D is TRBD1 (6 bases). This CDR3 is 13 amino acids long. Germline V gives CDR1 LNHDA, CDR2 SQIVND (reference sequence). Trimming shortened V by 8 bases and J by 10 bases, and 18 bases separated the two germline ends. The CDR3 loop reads CASSLTGTGEQFF. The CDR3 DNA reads TGTGCCAGTTCTTTGACAGGTACCGGCGAGCAGTTCTTC.